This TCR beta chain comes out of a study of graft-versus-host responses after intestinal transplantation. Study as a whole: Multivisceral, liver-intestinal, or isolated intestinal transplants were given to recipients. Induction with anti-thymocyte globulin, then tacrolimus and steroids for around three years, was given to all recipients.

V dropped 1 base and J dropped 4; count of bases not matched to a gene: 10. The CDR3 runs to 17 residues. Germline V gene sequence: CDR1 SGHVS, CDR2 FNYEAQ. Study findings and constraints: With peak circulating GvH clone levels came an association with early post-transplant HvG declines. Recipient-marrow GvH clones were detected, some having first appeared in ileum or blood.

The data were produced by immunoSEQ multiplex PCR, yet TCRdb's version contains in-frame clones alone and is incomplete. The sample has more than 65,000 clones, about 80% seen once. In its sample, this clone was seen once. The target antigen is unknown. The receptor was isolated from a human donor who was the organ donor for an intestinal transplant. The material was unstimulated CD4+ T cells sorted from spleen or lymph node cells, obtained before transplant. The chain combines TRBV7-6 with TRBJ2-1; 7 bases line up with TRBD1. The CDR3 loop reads CASSLEAGGVGYNEQFF. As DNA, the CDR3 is TGTGCCAGCAGCTTAGAGGCAGGGGGAGTGGGATACAATGAGCAGTTCTTC. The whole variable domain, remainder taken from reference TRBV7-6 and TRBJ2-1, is GAGVSQSPRYKVTKRGQDVALRCDPISGHVSLYWYRQALGQGPEFLTYFNYEAQQDKSGLPNDRFSAERPEGSISTLTIQRTEQRDSAMYRCASSLEAGGVGYNEQFFGPGTRLTVL.